The 30 T cell receptor beta chains below come from one sample, sequenced in a study of CD8 T cells in Susac syndrome (dated by TCRdb to about 2019). The method behind the library was the immunoSEQ multiplex PCR assay. RNA was extracted with the RNeasy kit and about 0.5 to 1 ug was reverse transcribed using random hexamers. TCRdb redid the processing of the public reads, applying fastp at Q25 and MiXCR, and retained in-frame beta chains. Each CDR3 protein gets just one entry, which takes the most common genes and DNA from the rows behind it. The sample table shows around 170,000 distinct CDR3 sequences, and approximately 96% are seen once. 0.15% to 0.2% of the sample comes from the top ten. The sample consisted of CD8+ T cells from PBMCs. The receptor set was obtained from a human donor with multiple sclerosis.

V and J are TRBV5-6 and TRBJ2-7, with 7 bases lining up with TRBD1. The ends lost 2 bases at V and 5 bases at J; junction bases unmatched: 4. Looked up from germline, CDR1 is SGHDT and CDR2 is YYEEEE. This CDR3 has 13 amino acids. The CDR3 DNA reads as TGTGCCAGCAGCTTAGGGGACAGTCACGAGCAGTACTTC. It codes for CASSLGDSHEQYF.

The chain couples TRBV20-1 to TRBJ2-1; D not certain. The CDR3 is 12 residues long. Germline V gene sequence: CDR1 DFQATT, CDR2 SNEGSKA (reference sequence). The ends were cut back, 3 bases at V and 4 bases at J, with 7 bases in the middle. Here the CDR3 reads CSASNGYNEQFF. CDR3 sequence (DNA): TGCAGTGCTAGCAATGGTTACAATGAGCAGTTCTTC.

The chain has TRBV30 and TRBJ2-1; 12 bases map to TRBD2. The CDR3 contains 17 residues. The germline gives CDR1 GTSNPN, CDR2 SVGIG (reference sequence). The V segment lost 1 base and the J segment 3 bases; nucleotides outside the gene matches: 7. The CDR3 DNA reads as TGTGCCTGGAGTGATAGGACTAGCGGGAACATCTACAATGAGCAGTTCTTC. The encoded protein is CAWSDRTSGNIYNEQFF.

The chain recombines TRBV11-2 with TRBJ2-2; the D gene is possibly TRBD2 (6 bases). Trimming took 4 bases from V and 0 from J, leaving 15 bases between them. Germline V CDR1 and CDR2: SGHAT, FQNNGV. This CDR3 has 17 amino acids. The CDR3 region has the DNA TGTGCCAGCAGCTCCCATGGGAGGCCAACGAACACCGGGGAGCTGTTTTTT. Its protein is CASSSHGRPTNTGELFF.

V is TRBV14 and J is TRBJ2-7; 9 bases are a match to TRBD1. This CDR3 spans 15 amino acids. Germline values: CDR1 SGHDN, CDR2 FVKESK. Unmatched junction bases numbered 4, after V lost 3 bases and J lost 1 base. CDR3 DNA: TGTGCCAGCAGCCACTGGACAGGGGAATCCTACGAGCAGTACTTC. It translates to CASSHWTGESYEQYF. The full variable domain, completed using reference TRBV14 and TRBJ2-7, is EAGVTQFPSHSVIEKGQTVTLRCDPISGHDNLYWYRRVMGKEIKFLLHFVKESKQDESGMPNNRFLAERTGGTYSTLKVQPAELEDSGVYFCASSHWTGESYEQYFGPGTRLTVT.

V usage is TRBV15 and J usage is TRBJ1-2; D perhaps matches TRBD1 (6 bases). The CDR3 is 15 amino acids. The V end was cut by 1 base, the J end by 4 bases, with 13 bases between. Germline lookup yields CDR1 LNHNV and CDR2 YYDKDF (reference sequence). The CDR3: CATSRVPPGVYGYTF. CDR3 DNA sequence: TGTGCCACCAGCAGAGTCCCCCCAGGGGTCTATGGCTACACCTTC.

V usage is TRBV27 and J usage is TRBJ1-5; no definite D call. CDR3 length: 14 amino acids. Trimming left V 2 bases short and J 10 bases short, with 15 bases between. Germline V gene lookup returns CDR1 MNHEY and CDR2 SMNVEV (reference sequence). The CDR3 loop reads CASSLRGTRSPQHF. The CDR3 region has the DNA TGTGCCAGCAGTTTACGTGGCACCAGATCCCCCCAGCATTTT.

V and J are TRBV28 and TRBJ2-1, with 9 bases lining up with TRBD1. This CDR3 contains 15 residues. The germline V gene encodes CDR1 MDHEN and CDR2 SYDVKM. With 6 bases clipped from V and 3 bases from J, the junction kept 6 bases outside the gene matches. The CDR3 loop reads CASSQTGGHYNEQFF. CDR3 DNA: TGTGCCAGCAGCCAAACAGGGGGCCACTACAATGAGCAGTTCTTC.

The genes are TRBV28 and TRBJ2-1; D might be TRBD2 (5 bases). Looked up from germline, CDR1 is MDHEN and CDR2 is SYDVKM. Trimming shortened V by 2 bases and J by 10 bases, and 15 bases separated the two germline ends. The CDR3 has 14 residues. CDR3 region: CASSLEVLLGEQFF. DNA for the CDR3: TGTGCCAGCAGTTTAGAGGTCCTACTAGGGGAGCAGTTCTTC.

The rearrangement joins TRBV7-9 to TRBJ1-1; unclear D gene. Trimming left V 4 bases short and J 8 bases short, with 11 bases between. The CDR3 is 12 residues long. Germline values: CDR1 SEHNR, CDR2 FQNEAQ (reference sequence). In DNA, the CDR3 is TGTGCCAGCAGCTACCTGGTAGGGGAAGCTTTCTTT. It translates to CASSYLVGEAFF.

The J gene is TRBJ1-1, the V gene TRBV6-6; D is unresolved. The V end was cut by 2 bases, the J end by 6 bases, with 7 bases between. The CDR3 extends over 12 amino acids. Germline CDR1 is MNHNY and CDR2 is SVGAGI (reference sequence). CDR3 sequence reads: CASSYGVAEAFF. CDR3 bases: TGTGCCAGCAGTTACGGGGTTGCTGAAGCTTTCTTT.

The chain recombines TRBV5-1 with TRBJ2-7; the D is unclear. V was clipped by 0 bases and J by 5 bases, with 15 bases between them. CDR1 and CDR2 from the germline V gene are SGHRS and YFSETQ. The CDR3 totals 15 residues. DNA of the CDR3: TGCGCCAGCAGCTTGGGCCAGCCGGTAGGGAACGAGCAGTACTTC. Encoded protein: CASSLGQPVGNEQYF.

The rearrangement joins TRBV5-6 to TRBJ1-6; D is unresolved. Germline V gives CDR1 SGHDT, CDR2 YYEEEE. There are 14 residues in the CDR3. V gave up 4 bases and J gave up 18 bases, with 23 bases separating them. The CDR3 loop reads CASSQAGSGPLGHF. CDR3 DNA sequence: TGTGCCAGCAGCCAGGCCGGGTCCGGGCCCTTGGGCCACTTT. The variable domain in full, with the rest retrieved from reference TRBV5-6 and TRBJ1-6, is DAGVTQSPTHLIKTRGQQVTLRCSPKSGHDTVSWYQQALGQGPQFIFQYYEEEERQRGNFPDRFSGHQFPNYSSELNVNALLLGDSALYLCASSQAGSGPLGHFGNGTRLTVT.

The rearrangement joins TRBV29-1 to TRBJ2-7; D is undetermined. The CDR3 has 12 amino acids. Trimming shortened V by 2 bases and J by 1 base, and 6 bases separated the two germline ends. The germline gives CDR1 SQVTM, CDR2 ANQGSEA. The CDR3 DNA sequence: TGCAGCGTTGAATGGGGTTCCTACGAGCAGTACTTC. This encodes CSVEWGSYEQYF.

The chain uses TRBV10-3 and TRBJ2-3; tentatively, D is TRBD1 or TRBD2 (5 bases each). V was cut by 0 bases and J by 4 bases, with 11 bases left in between. Germline CDR1 ENHRY, CDR2 SYGVKD. CDR3 length equals 15 residues. The CDR3 nucleotides are TGTGCCATCAGTGAGTCGCCGGGGCCCGCAGATACGCAGTATTTT. Encoded protein: CAISESPGPADTQYF.

Only one count was recorded for this clonotype. This rearrangement joins TRBV13 to TRBJ1-1; no reliable D call. Trimming stripped 5 bases from V and 1 base from J, with 11 bases between. This CDR3 comprises 14 residues. Germline CDR1 is PRHDT and CDR2 is FYEKMQ (reference sequence). The chain's CDR3 is CASSISSRNTEAFF. The CDR3, as DNA: TGTGCCAGCAGCATCTCTTCAAGGAACACTGAAGCTTTCTTT.

The V call is TRBV7-9, the J call TRBJ1-4; 7 nucleotides agree with TRBD1. V shed 5 bases, J shed 7 bases, and the junction held 10 bases outside the gene matches. This CDR3 is built from 15 residues. Germline V gives CDR1 SEHNR, CDR2 FQNEAQ (reference sequence). In DNA form, the CDR3 reads TGTGCCAGCAGCCACCCTACAGGGACAGCTGAAAAACTGTTTTTT. Translation gives CASSHPTGTAEKLFF.

This clonotype was seen more than once but under ten times. The chain employs TRBV9 and TRBJ1-5; D unresolved. V lost 2 bases and J 0 bases, leaving 3 bases between the germline ends. The CDR3 extends over 13 amino acids. Germline V gene data show CDR1 as SGDLS and CDR2 as YYNGEE. CDR3 sequence: CASSVGSNQPQHF. The CDR3 region has the DNA TGTGCCAGCAGCGTGGGTAGCAATCAGCCCCAGCATTTT.

The chain couples TRBV24-1 to TRBJ1-1; 10 bases agree with TRBD1. Germline V CDR1 and CDR2: KGHDR, SFDVKD. CDR3 length: 13 residues. Germline trimming cut 9 bases from V and 4 bases from J; bases unmatched to any gene: 4. DNA for the CDR3: TGTGCCACCGGACAGGGGGGTAGCACTGAAGCTTTCTTT. It codes for CATGQGGSTEAFF.

J is TRBJ2-3 and V is TRBV24-1; D is uncertain. V lost 1 base, J lost 5 bases, and 6 bases lay in between. The CDR3 loop spans 13 amino acids. Germline CDR1 KGHDR, CDR2 SFDVKD. The CDR3 loop is CATSDFRGDTQYF. Here the CDR3 DNA reads TGTGCCACCAGTGATTTTCGAGGAGATACGCAGTATTTT.

The genes are TRBV2 and TRBJ2-1; no clear D. Germline V gene sequence: CDR1 SNHLY, CDR2 FYNNEI. The V end was cut by 5 bases, the J end by 6 bases, with 8 bases between. CDR3 length equals 12 residues. CDR3 coding DNA: TGTGCCAGCAGTCCCCGGACCAATGAGCAGTTCTTC. Its protein product is CASSPRTNEQFF.

The chain joins TRBV2 to TRBJ2-4; no reliable D call. The CDR3 consists of 15 residues. Germline CDR1 SNHLY, CDR2 FYNNEI. Deletions cut 2 bases from V and 1 base from J, with 9 bases between. The CDR3 DNA reads as TGTGCCAGCAGTGAATCGACCTGGGCCAAAAACATTCAGTACTTC. It encodes CASSESTWAKNIQYF.

The V and J genes are TRBV3-1 and TRBJ1-1; unclear D gene. The CDR3 is 14 amino acids. V shed 2 bases and J shed 6 bases, with 13 bases lying between them. Germline V gene sequence: CDR1 LGHDT, CDR2 YNNKEL (reference sequence). DNA for the CDR3: TGTGCCAGCAGCCAATTAGGAGGGTTGGCTGAAGCTTTCTTT. Translating it yields CASSQLGGLAEAFF.

This clonotype appeared a few times. J is TRBJ2-1 and V is TRBV5-4; no reliable D call. The CDR3 loop spans 13 amino acids. V lost 2 bases to trimming and J lost 4 bases, with 7 bases between them. The germline CDR1 and CDR2 sequences are SGHNT and YYREEE (reference sequence). The CDR3 protein is CASSFRGYNEQFF. The CDR3 coding sequence is TGTGCCAGCAGCTTTCGTGGGTACAATGAGCAGTTCTTC.

This chain links TRBV7-9 with TRBJ2-2; the match to TRBD2 covers 7 bases. Trimming removed 8 bases from V and 3 bases from J; junction bases left unmatched: 6. CDR3 length equals 14 residues. Germline values: CDR1 SEHNR, CDR2 FQNEAQ (reference sequence). The DNA of the CDR3 is TGTGCCAGCCTCCCCGCGGGAGACACCGGGGAGCTGTTTTTT. It translates to CASLPAGDTGELFF.

The rearrangement links TRBV23-1 to TRBJ1-1, with D possibly being TRBD1 (6 bases). TRBV23-1 is sorted into the ORF group, with uncertain function. The CDR3 has 15 amino acids. Trimming took 8 bases from V and 1 from J, leaving 17 bases between them. CDR3 nucleotides: TGCGCCAGCCATCAAGGGGGGGGCGGGAACACTGAAGCTTTCTTT. This gives the protein CASHQGGGGNTEAFF.

The V and J genes are TRBV7-2 and TRBJ2-1; D is uncertain. CDR1 and CDR2 (germline): SGHTA, FQGNSA. This CDR3 has 13 amino acids. Trimming cost V 0 bases and J 7 bases, with 7 bases left between them. The CDR3 DNA reads TGTGCCAGCAGCTTAGCGGAGTTTAATGAGCAGTTCTTC. It is translated as CASSLAEFNEQFF.

The chain recombines TRBV2 with TRBJ1-6; D unresolved. V gave up 6 bases and J gave up 0 bases, with 6 bases separating them. The CDR3 extends over 14 amino acids. Germline V gene lookup returns CDR1 SNHLY and CDR2 FYNNEI. In DNA form, the CDR3 reads TGTGCCAGCAGACAGAGCTCCTATAATTCACCCCTCCACTTT. Translating it yields CASRQSSYNSPLHF.

The chain joins TRBV6-1 to TRBJ2-3; unclear D gene. The CDR3 is 14 residues long. Trimming shortened V by 1 base and J by 4 bases, and 9 bases separated the two germline ends. CDR1 is MNHNS and CDR2 is SASEGT in the germline V gene. This CDR3 reads CASSEEGWADTQYF. The CDR3 DNA sequence: TGTGCCAGCAGTGAAGAGGGTTGGGCAGATACGCAGTATTTT.

The rearrangement links TRBV7-9 to TRBJ2-1; TRBD2 matches at 7 bases. CDR3 length: 15 amino acids. Germline V gene lookup returns CDR1 SEHNR and CDR2 FQNEAQ (reference sequence). The trim removed 3 bases at V and 5 bases at J, leaving 7 bases unmatched. In DNA form, the CDR3 reads TGTGCCAGCAGCTTTCCGGTAGCGGGTCACAATGAGCAGTTCTTC. Translation: CASSFPVAGHNEQFF. Variable domain in full (rest from reference TRBV7-9 and TRBJ2-1): DTGVSQNPRHKITKRGQNVTFRCDPISEHNRLYWYRQTLGQGPEFLTYFQNEAQLEKSRLLSDRFSAERPKGSFSTLEIQRTEQGDSAMYLCASSFPVAGHNEQFFGPGTRLTVL.